The 4 T cell receptor beta chains below come from one sample, sequenced in a study of T cells after yellow fever vaccination. TCRdb processed the 5' RACE reads anew with MiXCR; each CDR3 protein has one entry. The sample shows a few hundred thousand distinct CDR3 sequences, around 6.8% of them seen only once. The specimen comprised PBMCs, sampled about 41 days after the first yellow fever vaccination. The receptors stem from a man between 18 and 29 years old who received the YFV17D yellow fever vaccine.

The chain joins TRBV7-9 to TRBJ2-1; 9 bases map to TRBD2. The V gene end was trimmed by 5 bases and the J gene end by 4 bases; junction bases not matched to a gene: 9. This CDR3 has 16 amino acids. Germline V gene lookup returns CDR1 SEHNR and CDR2 FQNEAQ (reference sequence). This CDR3 reads CASSPRGTSLYNEQFF. The CDR3 DNA is TGTGCCAGCAGCCCCCGGGGGACTAGCCTATACAATGAGCAGTTCTTC.

There are many counts of this clonotype. The CDR3 sequence is CASSYGGADLNEQFF. CDR3 bases: TGTGCCAGCAGTTACGGCGGGGCGGACCTCAATGAGCAGTTCTTC. The gene calls are TRBV6-5 and TRBJ2-1; D is perhaps TRBD2 (6 bases). Looked up from germline, CDR1 is MNHEY and CDR2 is SVGAGI. Trimming cost V 2 bases and J 6 bases, with 14 bases left between them. The CDR3 runs to 15 residues.

This clonotype was seen ten or more times. This sequence joins TRBV12-5 and TRBJ1-2, with a possible D match to TRBD1 (5 bases). Trimming cost V 4 bases and J 5 bases, with 14 bases left between them. Germline assignment: CDR1 LGHNT and CDR2 FRNRAP. There are 14 residues in the CDR3. The DNA of the CDR3 is TGTGCTAGTGGTTCACCCGGGACCGATTATGGCTACACCTTC. Translating gives CASGSPGTDYGYTF.

This clonotype was counted at least ten times. This CDR3 is CSAAGERGYTF. The CDR3 DNA reads TGCAGTGCTGCCGGAGAGAGGGGCTACACCTTC. The chain employs TRBV20-1 and TRBJ1-2; D gene uncertain. V was pared by 5 bases and J by 8 bases, with 12 bases between. The CDR3 totals 11 residues. Germline V gives CDR1 DFQATT, CDR2 SNEGSKA (reference sequence).